The clone carrying this TCR beta chain was picked up a small number of times. Its antigen is still unknown. Genomic DNA template from tumor biopsies or peripheral blood, about 600 ng to 6,004 ng input. The record originates from a study of T cells in tumors after PD-1 blockade. For the study at large: Daily vismodegib 150 mg continued in a subset of anti-PD-1-treated patients. On average, peripheral blood gave approximately 120,000 TCR templates and 35,000 to 40,000 unique clonotypes. Study conclusions and caveats: Around 45% of tumor TCR clonotypes were also found in blood.

The table came from immunoSEQ multiplex PCR; TCRdb's copy has only in-frame clones and leaves some out. The profile covers about 47,000 clones, with about four fifths appearing a single time and over 15% taken by the ten largest. Sequences were derived from PBMCs, sampled before anti-PD-1 treatment. This clonotype originated in a human donor with basal cell carcinoma.

DNA for the CDR3: TGCGCCAGCAGCCACCCTCGACAGGGATGGGAGCAGTACTTC. The encoded protein is CASSHPRQGWEQYF. J is TRBJ2-7 and V is TRBV4-1, with 7 bases identical to TRBD1. Germline V gives CDR1 MGHRA, CDR2 YSYEKL. The V segment lost 3 bases and the J segment 7 bases; nucleotides outside the gene matches: 9. This CDR3 has 14 amino acids.